This TCR beta chain derives from a study of blood T cell repertoires in COVID-19. Study as a whole: Collection of acute and convalescent COVID-19 samples took place in the United States, Italy and Spain. T cells, B-cell-depleted T cells, or PBMCs supplied cDNA or gDNA.

Assay: immunoSEQ multiplex PCR; the TCRdb copy retains only in-frame clones and omits some. The table shows some 250,000 clones, with nearly 90% occurring only once. This clone appeared a single time. There are 16 residues in the CDR3. V lost 4 bases and J lost 3; bases outside the gene matches: 10. Germline V gene data show CDR1 as SGDLS and CDR2 as YYNGEE. This rearrangement joins TRBV9 to TRBJ1-1; 9 nucleotides agree with TRBD1. The receptor comes from a human donor in a cohort sampled during active COVID-19. The sequencing sample was made of peripheral blood. The CDR3 region is CASSIGQGPGDTEAFF. CDR3 DNA sequence: TGTGCCAGCAGCATTGGACAGGGGCCGGGTGACACTGAAGCTTTCTTT.